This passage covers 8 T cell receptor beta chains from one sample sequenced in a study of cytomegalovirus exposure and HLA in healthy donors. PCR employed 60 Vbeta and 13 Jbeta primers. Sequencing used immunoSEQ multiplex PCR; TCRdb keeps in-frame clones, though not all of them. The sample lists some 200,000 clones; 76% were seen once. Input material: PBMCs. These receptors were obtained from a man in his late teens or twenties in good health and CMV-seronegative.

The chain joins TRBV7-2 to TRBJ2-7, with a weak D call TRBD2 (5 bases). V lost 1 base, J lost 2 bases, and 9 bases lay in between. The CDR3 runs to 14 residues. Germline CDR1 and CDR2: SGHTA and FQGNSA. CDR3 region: CASSLDEGAYEQYF. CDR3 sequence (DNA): TGTGCCAGCAGCTTAGATGAGGGTGCCTACGAGCAGTACTTC.

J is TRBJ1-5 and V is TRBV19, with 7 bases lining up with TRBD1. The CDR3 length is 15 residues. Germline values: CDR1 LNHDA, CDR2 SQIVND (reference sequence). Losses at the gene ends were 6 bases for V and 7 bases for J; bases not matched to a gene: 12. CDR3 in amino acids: CASSASIQGGQPQHF. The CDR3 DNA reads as TGTGCCAGTAGCGCAAGTATCCAGGGGGGCCAGCCCCAGCATTTT.

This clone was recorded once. The CDR3 spells CASSPMSGQFPYEQYF. CDR3 DNA sequence: TGTGCCAGCTCGCCGATGTCGGGACAGTTCCCTTACGAGCAGTACTTC. The chain links TRBV18 to TRBJ2-7, with TRBD1 identical over 7 bases. Germline V gene sequence: CDR1 KGHSH, CDR2 LQKENI. J was trimmed by 4 bases and V by 6 bases; bases with no gene match: 15. The CDR3 is made up of 16 amino acids.

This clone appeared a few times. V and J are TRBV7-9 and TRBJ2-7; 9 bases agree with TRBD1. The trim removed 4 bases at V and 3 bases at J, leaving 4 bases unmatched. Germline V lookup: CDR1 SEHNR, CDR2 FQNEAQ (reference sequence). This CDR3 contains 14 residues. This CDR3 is CASSWPTGGYEQYF. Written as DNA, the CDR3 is TGTGCCAGCAGCTGGCCGACAGGGGGCTACGAGCAGTACTTC.

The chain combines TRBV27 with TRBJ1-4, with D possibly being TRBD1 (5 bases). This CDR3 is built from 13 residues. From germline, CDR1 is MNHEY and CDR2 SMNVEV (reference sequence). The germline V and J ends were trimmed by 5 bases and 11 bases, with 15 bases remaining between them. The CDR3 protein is CASSPTDISKLFF. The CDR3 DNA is TGTGCCAGCAGTCCGACAGACATTAGTAAACTGTTTTTT.

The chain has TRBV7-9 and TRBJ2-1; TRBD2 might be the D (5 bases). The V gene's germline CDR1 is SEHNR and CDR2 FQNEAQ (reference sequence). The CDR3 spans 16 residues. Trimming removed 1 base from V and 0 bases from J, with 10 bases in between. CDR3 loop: CASSLVFSASYNEQFF. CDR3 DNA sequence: TGTGCCAGCAGCTTAGTATTTAGCGCCTCCTACAATGAGCAGTTCTTC.

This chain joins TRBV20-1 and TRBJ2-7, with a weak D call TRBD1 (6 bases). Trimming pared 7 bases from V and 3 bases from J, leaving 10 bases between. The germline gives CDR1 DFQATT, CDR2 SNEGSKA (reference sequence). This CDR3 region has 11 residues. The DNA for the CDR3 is TGCAGTGTCACACAGGGCTACGAGCAGTACTTC. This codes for CSVTQGYEQYF.

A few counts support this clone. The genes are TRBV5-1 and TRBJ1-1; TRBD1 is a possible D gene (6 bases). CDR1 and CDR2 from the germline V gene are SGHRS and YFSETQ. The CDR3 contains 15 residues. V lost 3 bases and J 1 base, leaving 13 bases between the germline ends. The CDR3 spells CASSSSPTGNTEAFF. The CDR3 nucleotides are TGCGCCAGCAGCTCGTCCCCGACAGGGAACACTGAAGCTTTCTTT.